This T cell receptor beta chain came from a study of control samples from healthy donors and cancer patients. The table came from immunoSEQ multiplex PCR; TCRdb's copy has only in-frame clones and leaves some out. The table has under 50,000 clones, approximately 89% seen once. This CDR3 is built from 12 residues. The V gene's germline CDR1 is SQVTM and CDR2 ANQGSEA. V shed 5 bases and J shed 0 bases, with 7 bases lying between them. This sequence joins TRBV29-1 and TRBJ1-1, with D maybe TRBD1 (6 bases). The clonotype was recovered from a woman aged 55-69 years with lung cancer. Sequenced sample: PBMCs. For the CDR3, the DNA is TGCAGCGTTACAGGGTTGAACACTGAAGCTTTCTTT. Encoded protein: CSVTGLNTEAFF.